The 5 T cell receptor beta chains given below trace back to one sample, sequenced in a study of blood T cell repertoires in COVID-19. The protocol was immunoSEQ multiplex PCR, while the TCRdb copy is restricted to in-frame clones and leaves out a portion. Seen here are 150,000 to 200,000 clones, approximately 80% observed once, and the top ten hold under 15%. The sequencing input was PBMCs or T cells enriched from blood (not recorded which). Receptor source: a man in his 60s who had been exposed to COVID-19.

This clone showed up just once. The chain carries TRBV5-1 and TRBJ2-2, with TRBD2 identical over 8 bases. V was pared by 4 bases and J by 4 bases, with 12 bases of the junction left unmatched. The germline gives CDR1 SGHRS, CDR2 YFSETQ. This CDR3 spans 17 amino acids. The CDR3 loop reads CASSPGAQRGGTGELFF. Here the CDR3 DNA reads TGCGCCAGCAGCCCCGGGGCCCAACGGGGGGGCACCGGGGAGCTGTTTTTT.

V gene TRBV7-8 combines with J gene TRBJ1-4; D might be TRBD1 (5 bases). CDR3 length: 15 residues. Germline V CDR1 and CDR2: SGHVS, FQNEAQ. Trimming stripped 1 base from V and 7 bases from J, with 13 bases between. CDR3 sequence: CASSLGARVFEKLFF. In DNA, the CDR3 is TGTGCCAGCAGCTTAGGGGCCAGGGTATTTGAAAAACTGTTTTTT.

This clone was counted between two and nine times. As DNA, the CDR3 is TGTGCCTGGAGTCGGGACAGGCAGGGTAATCAGCCCCAGCATTTT. Amino acids: CAWSRDRQGNQPQHF. The chain carries TRBV30 and TRBJ1-5, with 8 bases that match TRBD1. The CDR3 loop spans 15 amino acids. Germline CDR1 is GTSNPN and CDR2 is SVGIG (reference sequence). V gave up 2 bases and J gave up 4 bases; unmatched junction bases: 7. The full variable domain, with the rest looked up from reference TRBV30 and TRBJ1-5, is SQTIHQWPATLVQPVGSPLSLECTVEGTSNPNLYWYRQAAGRGLQLLFYSVGIGQISSEVPQNLSASRPQDRQFILSSKKLLLSDSGFYLCAWSRDRQGNQPQHFGDGTRLSIL.

V is TRBV5-1 and J is TRBJ2-1; D not certain. Germline V gene lookup returns CDR1 SGHRS and CDR2 YFSETQ. This CDR3 is 15 amino acids long. Trimming removed 2 bases from V and 0 bases from J, with 9 bases in between. The CDR3 here is CASSFTSSSYNEQFF. Written as DNA, the CDR3 is TGCGCCAGCAGCTTTACATCAAGCTCCTACAATGAGCAGTTCTTC.

J is TRBJ1-1 and V is TRBV30; 8 bases are a match to TRBD1. The CDR3 is made up of 14 amino acids. The J segment lost 7 bases and the V segment lost 4 bases, leaving 11 bases of the junction unmatched. The germline gives CDR1 GTSNPN, CDR2 SVGIG (reference sequence). In nucleotides, the CDR3 is TGTGCCTGGAATAGACAGGGGAAGGAGGGTGAAGCTTTCTTT. Protein product: CAWNRQGKEGEAFF.